This paragraph reports one TCR beta chain. This record comes from a study of blood T cell repertoires in COVID-19. On the study more broadly: The study drew acute and convalescent COVID-19 samples from the United States, Italy and Spain.

Germline CDR1 is SEHNR and CDR2 is FQNEAQ (reference sequence). The length of the CDR3 is 12 residues. Deletions cut 5 bases from V and 8 bases from J, with 10 bases between. Sequenced by immunoSEQ multiplex PCR; TCRdb stores in-frame clones only, minus some. In the table there are 150,000 to 200,000 clones, about nine tenths of which are singletons. The V call is TRBV7-9, the J call TRBJ2-1, with TRBD2 as a possible D gene (6 bases). The sequencing sample was made of PBMCs or T cells enriched from blood (not recorded which). The receptor's source is a young woman who had recovered from COVID-19. The CDR3: CASSAPGDEQFF. Here the CDR3 DNA reads TGTGCCAGCAGCGCCCCGGGAGATGAGCAGTTCTTC.